These T cell receptor beta chains were read from a single sample in a study of shared clonotypes between healthy human individuals. Only in-frame clones appear in the TCRdb table, and some are missing; sequencing was by immunoSEQ multiplex PCR. The data contain under 1,100,000 clones, around 76% of them singletons. Sequences were obtained from memory CD4+ T cells sorted from blood. The receptors derive from a man aged 18 to 29 in good health. CDR3s include the opening cysteine and the closing phenylalanine or tryptophan.

>TRBJ2-7|TRBV4-1
CASSHYSGTGGNEQYF
>TRBJ1-3|TRBV18
CASSPLTGALGNTIYF
>TRBJ2-3|TRBV5-1
CASSLSGASTDTQYF
>TRBJ1-5|TRBV28
CASSLLKDSQPQHF
>TRBJ2-3|TRBV25-1
CASSSPQREGPTDTQYF
>TRBJ1-1|TRBV18
CASSPQVGNTEAFF
>TRBJ2-2|TRBV29-1
CSAWGPGSVGELFF
>TRBJ2-3|TRBV7-9
CASSFLAGGTDTQYF
>TRBJ2-5|TRBV4-1
CASSQEQGRETQYF
>TRBJ2-5|TRBV5-6
CASSLGQAPQTQYF
>TRBJ2-1|TRBV11-3
CASSSQREGLDEQFF
>TRBJ2-7|TRBV6-1
CASELKNEQYF
>TRBJ1-2|TRBV9
CASSVAGTGDTGYTF
>TRBJ2-7|TRBV6-5
CASRRALGEQYF
>TRBJ2-2|TRBV18
CASSPPNRAAGELFF
>TRBJ2-5|TRBV5-4
CASSGQGGETQYF
>TRBJ1-1|TRBV5-6
CASTLELNTEAFF
>TRBJ1-3|TRBV30
CAWSVRDRAGNTIYF
>TRBJ2-7|TRBV28
CASSEEGTRGFYEQYF
>TRBJ2-5|TRBV19
CASAGGQGVRETQYF
>TRBJ2-6|TRBV27
CASSSVNVRASGANVLTF
>TRBJ1-2|TRBV6-8
CASSDTPSYGYTF
>TRBJ1-4|TRBV4-3
CASSQEVGAPNEKLFF
>TRBJ2-7|TRBV7-9
CASSLAGTSYEQYF
>TRBJ1-1|TRBV18
CASSPPSTNTEAFF
>TRBJ2-1|TRBV18
CASSLLEGGQFF
>TRBJ2-3|TRBV5-4
CASSHTDSTDTQYF
>TRBJ1-3|TRBV5-1
CASSRDQGPGNTIYF
>TRBJ2-7|TRBV6-1
CASSPQPGQGYEQYF
>TRBJ2-7|TRBV7-8
CASSLEGIAGSYEQYF
>TRBJ1-4|TRBV10-1
CASSENRGEKLFF
>TRBJ1-1|TRBV10-1
CASSEGTGKGNTEAFF
>TRBJ2-5|TRBV27
CASSWNRARETQYF
>TRBJ2-5|TRBV9
CASSVGGDRETQYF
>TRBJ1-6|TRBV30
CAWTRRGKNSPLHF
>TRBJ2-1|TRBV6-1
CASSEGWNEQFF
>TRBJ2-3|TRBV5-4
CASSLRATTDTQYF
>TRBJ2-2|TRBV5-1
CASTPTSPMGSGELFF
>TRBJ2-7|TRBV7-9
CASSLLDGPYEQYF
>TRBJ1-1|TRBV7-2
CASSPFQQNTEAFF
>TRBJ2-3|TRBV7-9
CASSSAGLLKTDTQYF
>TRBJ2-6|TRBV27
CASRTGGAGANVLTF
>TRBJ1-2|TRBV19
CASSSRLYGYTF
>TRBJ1-3|TRBV5-1
CASSLDSRASSGNTIYF
>TRBJ2-1|TRBV4-2
CASSRALASGSTYNEQFF
>TRBJ2-7|TRBV18
CASREASGYEQYF
>TRBJ1-2|TRBV6-5
CASSYPPGYSYTF
>TRBJ1-3|TRBV11-2
CASSYLGPGNTIYF
>TRBJ1-1|TRBV6-1
CASSVNRNMNTEAFF